Listed here is a single T cell receptor beta chain. Its specificity is unknown. This CDR3 contains 13 residues. V was pared by 1 base and J by 4 bases, with 9 bases between. Germline-derived CDR1 and CDR2 are SGHDT and YYEEEE. Time point reported: patch test 1, 2 weeks after DPC sensitization. Treatment indicated: therapeutic diphenylcyclopropenone sensitization with weekly scalp DPC. Someone pulled total RNA out of unfractionated whole blood. Individual cDNA molecules in this library carried unique molecular identifiers. In the original workflow: 90,000 to 100,000 TCRs per sample was the median, with a range of about 20,000 to 690,600. TCRdb processed the RACE reads anew with MiXCR; each CDR3 protein has one entry. It is TCRdb's table, rather than the study itself, that gives the V and J calls and clone size. This table holds 80,000 to 100,000 distinct CDR3 sequences, 12% found once. This record comes from a study of human T cells and chemical hapten exposure. Overall study findings and caveats: The donors suffered from alopecia, so their immune response may not match that of healthy people.

The V call is TRBV5-6, the J call TRBJ2-7, with D possibly TRBD2 on 5 matching bases. The sample in question was whole blood, obtained in connection with sensitization to the hapten diphenylcyclopropenone (DPC). This TCR came from a woman aged 40 to 50 with alopecia areata. Some clones in this sample may be carry-over from other donors' samples. The CDR3 region has the DNA TGTGCCAGCAGCTTGCCACCGGGATACGAGCAGTACTTC. It translates to CASSLPPGYEQYF.